This is a list of T cell receptor beta chains from one sample in a study of blood T cell repertoires in COVID-19. Assay: immunoSEQ multiplex PCR; the TCRdb copy retains only in-frame clones and omits some. The sample records approximately 200,000 clones, over 65% being singletons. Input material: peripheral blood. These receptors originate from a person aged 65-85 years with COVID-19, enrolled during active disease. Each CDR3 is given with its conserved first and last residue. D genes are given only for firm matches. Size is stated for part of the rows, as once, few or many counts, or as a class when the clone is expanded.

v_gene	j_gene	d_gene	abundance	CDR3nt	CDR3aa
TRBV5-4	TRBJ2-5	TRBD1	NA	TGTGCCAGCAGCTTAAGGGACAGGGGAGGTGAGACCCAGTACTTC	CASSLRDRGGETQYF
TRBV7-2	TRBJ2-1	TRBD2	NA	TGTGCCAGCAGCTTAGCGCAGCGAGCGGGAGTCGATGAGCAGTTCTTC	CASSLAQRAGVDEQFF
TRBV4-3	TRBJ2-3	TRBD2	NA	TGCACCAGCAGCCAAGACTACTGGCTAGCGGGAGGATCAGATACGCAGTATTTT	CTSSQDYWLAGGSDTQYF
TRBV3-1/TRBV3-2	TRBJ1-6	NA	NA	TGTGCCAGCAGCCACCATGGTGTCGGCGGGAATTCACCCCTCCACTTT	CASSHHGVGGNSPLHF
TRBV27	TRBJ1-4	NA	once	TGTGCCAGCAGAGCGGACGGCCCGCTGTTTTTT	CASRADGPLFF
TRBV5-1	TRBJ1-5	NA	NA	TGCGCCAGCAGCTTGGCCTTGGGCCAGCCCCAGCATTTT	CASSLALGQPQHF
TRBV24-1	TRBJ1-5	TRBD1	NA	TGTGCCACCGGACAGGGGCTCAATCAGCCCCAGCATTTT	CATGQGLNQPQHF
TRBV5-1	TRBJ2-3	NA	NA	TGCGCCAGCAGCTTGCGGGTAGATACGCAGTATTTT	CASSLRVDTQYF
TRBV27	TRBJ2-7	NA	NA	TGTGCCAGCAGAAGGGGGAGCGGTTACGAGCAGTACTTC	CASRRGSGYEQYF
TRBV5-1	TRBJ1-1	TRBD1	NA	TGCGCCAGCAACCTGATACAGGGGGGCACTGAAGCTTTCTTT	CASNLIQGGTEAFF
TRBV19	TRBJ1-5	NA	NA	TGTGCCAGTAGTACCTATTACGGGACACAAGATCAGCCCCAGCATTTT	CASSTYYGTQDQPQHF
TRBV18	TRBJ1-1	NA	NA	TGTGCCAGCTCAATACGGCAGGGAGGGGGCACTGAAGCTTTCTTT	CASSIRQGGGTEAFF
TRBV25-1	TRBJ1-1	NA	NA	TGTGCCAGCAGTACAAACACTGAAGCTTTCTTT	CASSTNTEAFF
TRBV6-6	TRBJ2-3	NA	NA	TGTGCCAGCAAGGGAGGAGTAGTTAGCACAGATACGCAGTATTTT	CASKGGVVSTDTQYF
TRBV25-1	TRBJ1-1	NA	few	TGTGCCAGCAGTGAATATAAAGGGACTCCGAACACTGAAGCTTTCTTT	CASSEYKGTPNTEAFF
TRBV6-1	TRBJ1-2	TRBD1	NA	TGTGCCAGCAGTGAATCACAGGGGGTCCGCTACACCTTC	CASSESQGVRYTF
TRBV24-1	TRBJ2-1	TRBD2	NA	TGTGCCACCAGTGATTCTTTATCTGCTAGCGGAGTCTCCGGTTACAATGAGCAGTTCTTC	CATSDSLSASGVSGYNEQFF
TRBV5-1	TRBJ1-5	NA	once	TGCGCCAGCAGCCTCGGGCCAGGGGCTAATCAGCCCCAGCATTTT	CASSLGPGANQPQHF
TRBV5-1	TRBJ2-3	NA	NA	TGCGCCAGCAGACCACAGGGCAGCACAGATACGCAGTATTTT	CASRPQGSTDTQYF
TRBV5-8	TRBJ2-3	TRBD2	NA	TGTGCCAGCAGCTGGGGGGGAGGGGACGCAGATACGCAGTATTTT	CASSWGGGDADTQYF
TRBV16	TRBJ1-5	NA	NA	TGTGCCAGCAGCCAAGCCCGAGGACAGCAGTATAGCAATCAGCCCCAGCATTTT	CASSQARGQQYSNQPQHF
TRBV6-2/TRBV6-3	TRBJ2-4	NA	NA	TGTGCCAGCAGTTCCCCCTTTAGGGGTTTGATCAGCATTCAGTACTTC	CASSSPFRGLISIQYF
TRBV29-1	TRBJ1-4	NA	once	TGCAGCGTTGAAGTCAATGGCGAAAAACTGTTTTTT	CSVEVNGEKLFF
TRBV28	TRBJ1-1	NA	NA	TGTGCCGCGTCCCTGGTACCGAACACTGAAGCTTTCTTT	CAASLVPNTEAFF
TRBV9	TRBJ2-1	TRBD1	NA	TGTGCCAGCAGCGTAGAGCCCCGGACAGGGAGCTCCTACAATGAGCAGTTCTTC	CASSVEPRTGSSYNEQFF